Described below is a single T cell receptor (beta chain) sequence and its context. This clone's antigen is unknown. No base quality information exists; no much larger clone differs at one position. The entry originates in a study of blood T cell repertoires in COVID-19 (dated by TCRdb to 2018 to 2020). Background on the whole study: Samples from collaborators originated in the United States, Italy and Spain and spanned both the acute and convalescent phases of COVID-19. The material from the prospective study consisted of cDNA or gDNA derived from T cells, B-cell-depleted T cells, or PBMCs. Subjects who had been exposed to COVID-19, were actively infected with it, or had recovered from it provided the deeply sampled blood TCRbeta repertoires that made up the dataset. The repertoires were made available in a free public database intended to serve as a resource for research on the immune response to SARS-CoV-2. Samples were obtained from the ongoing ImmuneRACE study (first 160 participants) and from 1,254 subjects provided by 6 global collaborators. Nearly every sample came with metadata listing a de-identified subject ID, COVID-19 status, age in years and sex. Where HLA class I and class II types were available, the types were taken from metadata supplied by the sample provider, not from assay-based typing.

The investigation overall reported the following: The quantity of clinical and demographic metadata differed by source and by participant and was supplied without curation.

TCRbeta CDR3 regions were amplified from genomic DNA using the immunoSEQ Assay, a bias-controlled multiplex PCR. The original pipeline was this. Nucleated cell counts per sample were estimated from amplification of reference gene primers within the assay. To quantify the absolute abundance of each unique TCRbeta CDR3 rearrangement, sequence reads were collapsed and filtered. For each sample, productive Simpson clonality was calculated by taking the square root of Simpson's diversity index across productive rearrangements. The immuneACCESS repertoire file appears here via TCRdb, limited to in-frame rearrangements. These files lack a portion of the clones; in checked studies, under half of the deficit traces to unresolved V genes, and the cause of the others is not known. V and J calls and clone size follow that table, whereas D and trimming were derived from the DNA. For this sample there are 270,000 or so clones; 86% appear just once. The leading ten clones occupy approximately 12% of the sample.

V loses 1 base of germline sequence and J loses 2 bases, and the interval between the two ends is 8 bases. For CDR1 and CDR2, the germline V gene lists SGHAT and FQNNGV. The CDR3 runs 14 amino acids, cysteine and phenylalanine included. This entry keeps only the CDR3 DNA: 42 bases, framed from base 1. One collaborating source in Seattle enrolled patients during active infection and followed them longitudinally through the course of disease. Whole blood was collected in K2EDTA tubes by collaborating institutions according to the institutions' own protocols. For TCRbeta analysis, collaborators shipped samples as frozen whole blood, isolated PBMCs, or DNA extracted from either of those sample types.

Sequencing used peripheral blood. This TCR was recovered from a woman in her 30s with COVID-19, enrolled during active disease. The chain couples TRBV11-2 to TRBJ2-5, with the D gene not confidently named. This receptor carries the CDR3 CASSLGRLQETQYF. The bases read TGTGCCAGCAGCTTAGGGCGGTTGCAAGAGACCCAGTACTTC.